A single sample is the source of the 12 T cell receptor beta chains below, sequenced in a study of blood T cell repertoires in COVID-19. Repertoires were generated with immunoSEQ multiplex PCR, while TCRdb's copy carries only in-frame clones and drops some. The sample gives approximately 150,000 clones, more than 75% of which show up once; 1% to 1.2% is in the top ten. The sequenced sample was peripheral blood. These receptors all come from a man aged 40-49 years with acute or convalescent COVID-19.

This clone was counted only a few times. The chain combines TRBV5-5 with TRBJ2-2; D unresolved. Germline V gene lookup returns CDR1 SGHKS and CDR2 YYEKEE (reference sequence). This CDR3 is built from 14 residues. The V end was cut by 2 bases, the J end by 2 bases, with 7 bases between. In nucleotides, the CDR3 is TGTGCCAGCAGCTTAACAGTTAACACCGGGGAGCTGTTTTTT. Its protein is CASSLTVNTGELFF.

This sequence joins TRBV4-2 and TRBJ1-6; weak D call: TRBD1 (5 bases). The V gene's germline CDR1 is LGHNA and CDR2 YNFKEQ. Deletions cut 0 bases from V and 8 bases from J, with 11 bases between. The CDR3 covers 15 residues. In DNA form, the CDR3 reads TGTGCCAGCAGCCAAGAGGGGCGGGGGGATTCACCCCTCCACTTT. Amino acids: CASSQEGRGDSPLHF.

V and J are TRBV4-1 and TRBJ1-2; 9 bases are shared with TRBD1. The CDR3 runs 20 residues. V lost 2 bases, J lost 5 bases, and 21 bases stayed unmatched. Germline CDR1 MGHRA, CDR2 YSYEKL. In DNA, the CDR3 is TGCGCCAGCAGCCAAAGCCGGGACAGGGCTCCCTCCTTTATTCTTTATGGCTACACCTTC. This encodes CASSQSRDRAPSFILYGYTF.

The genes are TRBV7-2 and TRBJ2-1; TRBD2 matches 9 bases. CDR3 length: 17 residues. Germline values: CDR1 SGHTA, CDR2 FQGNSA. Germline trimming cut 1 base from V and 6 bases from J; bases unmatched to any gene: 10. This chain's CDR3 is CASSLGSPRGGVNEQFF. The CDR3 DNA sequence: TGTGCCAGCAGCTTAGGTTCCCCTCGCGGGGGGGTCAATGAGCAGTTCTTC.

V usage is TRBV30 and J usage is TRBJ1-2; unclear D gene. This CDR3 region has 11 residues. Germline CDR1 and CDR2: GTSNPN and SVGIG (reference sequence). Trimming took 2 bases from V and 8 from J, leaving 9 bases between them. The CDR3 DNA sequence: TGTGCCTGGAGTCGACTAGCGGGCTACACCTTC. This gives the protein CAWSRLAGYTF.

The chain employs TRBV27 and TRBJ2-7; a possible D gene is TRBD1 (6 bases). V was cut by 1 base and J by 6 bases, with 13 bases left in between. The germline CDR1 and CDR2 sequences are MNHEY and SMNVEV (reference sequence). This CDR3 contains 14 residues. The CDR3 DNA sequence: TGTGCCAGCAGTTTATTCGGACAGAATCTCGAGCAGTACTTC. Residues: CASSLFGQNLEQYF.

The gene calls are TRBV5-1 and TRBJ1-1; possibly TRBD1 for D (5 bases). V lost 8 bases and J lost 0, with 14 bases in between. The CDR3 extends over 14 amino acids. Germline V gene data show CDR1 as SGHRS and CDR2 as YFSETQ. The CDR3 DNA is TGCGCCAGTAGAACTCAGGGTTTGAACACTGAAGCTTTCTTT. It encodes CASRTQGLNTEAFF.

The gene calls are TRBV28 and TRBJ1-5; no reliable D call. CDR3 size: 14 residues. CDR1 and CDR2 (germline): MDHEN, SYDVKM. The V end was cut by 8 bases, the J end by 3 bases, with 14 bases between. The CDR3 loop reads CASEGDGNNQPQHF. CDR3 sequence (DNA): TGTGCCAGCGAAGGCGACGGGAACAATCAGCCCCAGCATTTT.

V is TRBV12-3 or TRBV12-4 and J is TRBJ2-5; 7 bases align to TRBD1. The V and J ends lost 6 bases and 4 bases, in that order; junction bases with no gene match: 5. CDR3 length: 13 amino acids. CDR3 sequence reads: CASRPDRAETQYF. DNA of the CDR3: TGTGCCAGCAGACCTGACAGGGCAGAGACCCAGTACTTC.

The chain combines TRBV7-9 with TRBJ1-1, with a possible D match to TRBD1 (5 bases). Trimming took 6 bases from V and 1 from J, leaving 9 bases between them. This CDR3 spans 13 amino acids. Germline V gene lookup returns CDR1 SEHNR and CDR2 FQNEAQ (reference sequence). The CDR3, as DNA: TGTGCCAGCAGATCTACAGGGAACACTGAAGCTTTCTTT. Encoded protein: CASRSTGNTEAFF.

The rearrangement links TRBV13 to TRBJ2-3, with 9 bases fitting TRBD1. The CDR3 runs to 15 residues. Trimming took 6 bases from V and 4 from J; bases not matched to a gene: 8. Germline loops: CDR1 PRHDT, CDR2 FYEKMQ (reference sequence). This CDR3 is CASSSGTGSADTQYF. The CDR3 DNA sequence: TGTGCCAGCAGTTCAGGGACAGGGAGTGCAGATACGCAGTATTTT.

The chain joins TRBV2 to TRBJ2-1, with 15 bases fitting TRBD2. The CDR3 runs to 18 residues. Trimming at V came to 4 bases and at J to 3 bases, leaving 7 bases not matched to a gene. Germline assignment: CDR1 SNHLY and CDR2 FYNNEI. CDR3 in amino acids: CASSGTSGGAKFYNEQFF. The CDR3 region has the DNA TGTGCCAGCAGTGGGACTAGCGGGGGGGCCAAATTCTACAATGAGCAGTTCTTC.